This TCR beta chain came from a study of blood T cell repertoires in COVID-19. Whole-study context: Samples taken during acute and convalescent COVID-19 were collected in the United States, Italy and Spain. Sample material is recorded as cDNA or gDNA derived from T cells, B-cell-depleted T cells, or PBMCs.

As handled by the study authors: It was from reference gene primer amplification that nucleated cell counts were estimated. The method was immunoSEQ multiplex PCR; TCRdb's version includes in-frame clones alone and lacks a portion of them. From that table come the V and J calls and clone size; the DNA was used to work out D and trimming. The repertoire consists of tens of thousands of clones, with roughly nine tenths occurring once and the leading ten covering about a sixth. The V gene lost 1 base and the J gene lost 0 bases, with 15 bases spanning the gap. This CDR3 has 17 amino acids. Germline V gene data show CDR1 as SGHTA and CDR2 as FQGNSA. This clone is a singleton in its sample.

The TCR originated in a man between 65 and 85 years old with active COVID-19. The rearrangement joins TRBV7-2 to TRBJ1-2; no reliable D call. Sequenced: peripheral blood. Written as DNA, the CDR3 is TGTGCCAGCAGCTTAGGTCCAGGACTACAATCTAACTATGGCTACACCTTC. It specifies CASSLGPGLQSNYGYTF.